This T cell receptor beta chain was observed in a study of T cell responses to AZD1222 COVID-19 vaccine. Overall study results and limits: Two AZD1222 doses significantly raised spike-specific TCR breadth and depth over controls. Donors were largely white British and mainly female; clonal diversity was possibly underestimated. Vaccine-associated CD4 TCRs spanned spike, dominant at 160-218 and 743-854.

Trimming stripped 7 bases from V and 4 bases from J, with 11 bases between. This CDR3 has 12 residues. CDR1 and CDR2 (germline): SQVTM, ANQGSEA. TCRdb's copy holds only in-frame clones and misses some; the assay was immunoSEQ multiplex PCR. This sample has 95,000 to 120,000 clones; about nine tenths occur once, and the top ten carry approximately 6.9%. A remark on this clone: Its antigen is unknown.

The receptor's source is an adult who received the AZD1222 COVID-19 vaccine. This chain links TRBV29-1 with TRBJ1-3, with D perhaps matching TRBD1 (5 bases). The specimen comprised peripheral blood, sampled 28 days after the second AZD1222 dose. This CDR3 reads CSGRDAGNTIYF. The DNA of the CDR3 is TGCAGCGGGCGGGACGCGGGAAACACCATATATTTT.